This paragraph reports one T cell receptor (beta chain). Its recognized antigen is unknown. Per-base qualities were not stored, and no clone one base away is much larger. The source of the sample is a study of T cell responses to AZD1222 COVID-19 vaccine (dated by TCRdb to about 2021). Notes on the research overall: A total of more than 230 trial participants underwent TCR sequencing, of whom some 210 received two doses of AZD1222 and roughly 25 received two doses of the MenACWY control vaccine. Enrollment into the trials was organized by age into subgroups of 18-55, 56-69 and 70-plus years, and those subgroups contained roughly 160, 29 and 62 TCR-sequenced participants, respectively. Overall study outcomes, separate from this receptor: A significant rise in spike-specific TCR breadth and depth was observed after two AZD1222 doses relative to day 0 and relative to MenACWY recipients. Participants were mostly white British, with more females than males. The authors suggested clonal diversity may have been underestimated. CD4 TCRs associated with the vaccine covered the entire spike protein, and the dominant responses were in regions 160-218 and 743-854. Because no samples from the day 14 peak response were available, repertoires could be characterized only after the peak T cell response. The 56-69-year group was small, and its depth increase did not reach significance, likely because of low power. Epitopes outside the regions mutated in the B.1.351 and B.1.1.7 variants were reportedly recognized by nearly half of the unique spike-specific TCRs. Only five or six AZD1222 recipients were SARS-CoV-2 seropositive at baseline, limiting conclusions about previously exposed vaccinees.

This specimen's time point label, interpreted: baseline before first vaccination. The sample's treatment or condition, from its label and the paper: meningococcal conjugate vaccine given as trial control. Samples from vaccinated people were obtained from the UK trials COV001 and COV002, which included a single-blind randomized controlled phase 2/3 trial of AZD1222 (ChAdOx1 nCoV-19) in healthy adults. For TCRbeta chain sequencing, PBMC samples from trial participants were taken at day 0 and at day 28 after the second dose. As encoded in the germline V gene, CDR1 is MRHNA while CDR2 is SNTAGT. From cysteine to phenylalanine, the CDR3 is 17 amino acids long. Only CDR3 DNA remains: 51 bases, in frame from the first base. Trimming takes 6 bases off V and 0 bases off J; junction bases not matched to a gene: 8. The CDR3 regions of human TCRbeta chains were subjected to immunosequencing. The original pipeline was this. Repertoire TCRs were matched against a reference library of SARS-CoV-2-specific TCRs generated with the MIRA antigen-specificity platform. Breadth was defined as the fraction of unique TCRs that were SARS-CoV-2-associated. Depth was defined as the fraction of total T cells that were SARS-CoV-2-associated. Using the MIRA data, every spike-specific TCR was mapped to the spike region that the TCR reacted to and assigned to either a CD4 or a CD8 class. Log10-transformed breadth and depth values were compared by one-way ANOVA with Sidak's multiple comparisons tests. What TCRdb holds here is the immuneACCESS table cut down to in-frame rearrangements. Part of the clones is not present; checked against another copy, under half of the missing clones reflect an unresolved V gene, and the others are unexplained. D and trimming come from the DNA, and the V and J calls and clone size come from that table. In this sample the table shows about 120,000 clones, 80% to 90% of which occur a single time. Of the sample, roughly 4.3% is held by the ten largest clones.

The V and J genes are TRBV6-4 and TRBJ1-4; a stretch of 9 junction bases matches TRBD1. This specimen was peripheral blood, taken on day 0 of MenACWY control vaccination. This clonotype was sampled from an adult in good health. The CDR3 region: CASRIQGAVATNEKLFF. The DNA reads TGTGCCAGCAGAATACAGGGGGCGGTGGCAACTAATGAAAAACTGTTTTTT.